This T cell receptor (beta chain) is drawn from a study of monozygotic twins with inflammatory bowel disease. There are 15 residues in the CDR3. CDR1 SGHTA and CDR2 FQGTGA come from the germline V gene. TCRdb derives one entry per CDR3 protein from the 5' RACE reads, leaving out DNA. The sample table includes 150,000 to 200,000 distinct CDR3 sequences. Note on this clonotype: The antigen remains undetermined.

Regarding the study as a whole: A reduction in TCRbeta diversity (inverse Simpson) was seen in IBD patients relative to healthy co-twins. Support for a single strong signal or clonotype associated with IBD was absent.

Material for sequencing was blood. The V gene is TRBV7-3, the J gene TRBJ2-7; TCRdb's assignment of TRBD2 cannot be checked, as there is no DNA. This receptor was obtained from a human donor with ulcerative colitis or Crohn's disease, or a healthy co-twin of an affected twin (not recorded which). This CDR3 reads CASSLGVQSYDEQYF.